The present TCR beta chain was sequenced within a study of blood T cell repertoires in COVID-19. At the level of the study: Whether acute or convalescent, the COVID-19 samples came from the United States, Italy and Spain.

CDR3 length: 17 residues. V shed 2 bases, J shed 4 bases, and the junction held 14 bases outside the gene matches. Per the germline V gene, CDR1 is GTSNPN and CDR2 is SVGIG (reference sequence). Adults between about 18 and 95 years of age took part from approximately 24 US areas. Sequencing used immunoSEQ multiplex PCR; TCRdb keeps in-frame clones, though not all of them. The table lists hundreds of thousands of clones, around 91% of them singletons. The rearrangement links TRBV30 to TRBJ2-1; 7 nucleotides agree with TRBD2. The clonotype comes from a man aged 25 to 40 who had recovered from COVID-19. Sequenced material: PBMCs or T cells enriched from blood (not recorded which). CDR3 nucleotide sequence: TGTGCCTGGAGTCCCTCCCGGTACGGCGGGAGTTACAATGAGCAGTTCTTC. This sequence encodes CAWSPSRYGGSYNEQFF.